The present TCR beta chain was sequenced within a study of long-term antiretroviral therapy in people with HIV (dated by TCRdb to the early 2020s). Describing the broader study: The earliest samples were collected about a decade before the 2015 WHO recommendation for immediate ART, when ART was typically delayed until CD4 counts fell. A retrospective serial study tested whether changes in peripheral blood TRB repertoire composition and diversity were associated with ART initiation and durable HIV suppression. A total of roughly 180 cryopreserved PBMC samples were contributed to the cohort by 30 adults with confirmed HIV infection, with samples collected serially over a mean of 6 years (range 1-12). Of the approximately 32 participants with HIV, ten to eleven were female. No cross-contamination during QIAcube processing was shown when test extractions of a monoclonal T-cell line were performed alongside about 30 polyclonal samples. Findings and caveats that apply to the study as a whole: Owing to limited PBMC availability, only the TCR beta chain was sequenced, without alpha chain pairing. Because cell numbers in pre-ART samples were limited, unsorted PBMC were profiled instead of sorted CD4+ and CD8+ T cells. Samples dated from 2004 to 2017, and the ART regimens used may be less effective than current ones. No data were available on ART adherence, viral resistance or therapy changes, limiting inferences about post-ART repertoire changes. Expanded TRB clones identified before ART initiation dominated the repertoire across all time points, though the dominance fluctuated and decreased in many PLHIV after ART. CDR3 length ranges in HIV repertoires were narrower than in controls, and network structure suggested an antigen-experienced repertoire with only a slight naive shift after ART. Starting ART was linked to a significant rise in TRB diversity, yet even with long-term ART the diversity remained significantly lower than in transplant donor controls.

As concerns this clone: The clone's antigen remains unknown. The record has no base qualities; no much larger clone is one base away.

Ends trimmed: V by 6 bases, J by 5 bases; bases unmatched to a gene: 6. Including the terminal cysteine and phenylalanine, the CDR3 comprises 13 residues. Of the read, only the CDR3 DNA is kept; its 39 bases are in frame from base 1. CDR1 and CDR2 are drawn from the germline V gene: MNHNS, SASEGT. The immunoSEQ hsTCRB v3.0 assay was used at survey level resolution to sequence the TRB variable region. A depth of roughly 35,000-55,000 T-cell genomes per sample was targeted for TRB sequencing. TRB libraries were pooled and sequenced on an Illumina MiSeq using a v3 150-cycle kit. For the original study's pipeline: Analysis of repertoires was carried out in R inside a reproducible Nextflow workflow spanning QC, data transformation and analysis. LymphoSeq2, an R package for exploring AIRR-Seq data, was used to implement custom analyses. After excluding a few samples that yielded fewer than 5000 total TRB sequences, 188 HIV repertoires remained for analysis. Among the 170 to 200 HIV repertoires that were kept, some 61 were collected before ART initiation and about 130 were collected after ART initiation. Repertoires were downsampled to 5000 TRB nucleotide sequences, and summary statistics were averaged over 100 downsampling iterations. The analysis kept only TRB sequences whose CDR3 regions were at least seven amino acids long. A Shannon entropy-derived clonality score and the Gini coefficient were used to measure diversity. In the repertoire networks, any two of the top 5000 CDR3 amino acid sequences were linked whenever the two sequences differed by an edit distance of one. GLIPH2 predicted antigen specificity groups and MHC restriction for TRB CDR3 amino acid sequences. Known CMV, EBV, HIV or tissue antigen associations were flagged by matching CDR3 amino acid sequences against VDJdb and McPAS-TCR. Pre-ART, post-ART and control groups were compared with Wilcoxon signed-rank tests and Holm-Bonferroni correction. TCRdb re-hosts the immuneACCESS table, in-frame sequences only. Its copies lack some clones; in the studies checked, an unresolved V gene accounts for under half of them, and the cause for the rest is not known. That table supplies the V and J calls and clone size; D and trimming were determined from the DNA. The sample table records some 19,000 clones; roughly four fifths of these occur just once. Of the sample, around 7% falls within the top ten clones.

To be included, a participant needed at least one PBMC sample from before ART initiation plus at least two post-ART samples. All participants with HIV were treated in the United States of America. Before DNA extraction, cryopreserved samples of 1-10 million PBMC were thawed and then washed. At the time of the earliest PBMC sample for each participant with HIV, ages ranged from about 20 to 54 years. Per participant, PBMC samples came from 1-4 timepoints prior to ART initiation and 2-8 timepoints following ART initiation, for a median of 7 samples. For every participant, serial HIV viral load, CD4+ T-cell count, ART history and demographic data were obtained. Genomic DNA was extracted from unsorted PBMC with a Qiagen kit on a QIAcube, processed in batches of 12 samples.

The starting material was unsorted PBMCs, obtained 2.2 years after starting antiretroviral therapy. This chain is built from TRBV6-1 and TRBJ1-2; the junction holds 7 bases that match TRBD1. This TCR was sampled from a man aged 45 to 65 with HIV. The CDR3 is CASSLQGFYGYTF. The nucleotide sequence reads as follows: TGTGCCAGCAGCCTACAGGGGTTTTATGGCTACACCTTC.